This T cell receptor (beta chain) was sequenced for a study of T cell clonality in common variable immunodeficiency. Only in-frame clones appear in the TCRdb table, and some are missing; sequencing was by immunoSEQ multiplex PCR. The repertoire consists of tens of thousands of clones, none detected only once. CVID subjects had received replacement immunoglobulin for at least one year. Worth noting for this clone: Its antigen is currently unknown.

Study outcomes and limitations: CVID subjects shared fewer TCRbeta clones than healthy controls did. Common variable immunodeficiency TCR beta sequences reportedly had fewer deletions and N-nucleotide insertions.

The source material was peripheral blood mononuclear cells. This TCR came from a human donor with common variable immunodeficiency.

The chain's CDR3 is CASSPTGPKLFF. CDR3 bases read: TGTGCCAGCAGCCCGACAGGGCCAAAA. This chain joins TRBV6-2 or TRBV6-3 and TRBJ1-4, with 7 bases identical to TRBD1. The read falls 3 residues short of the CDR3 end, and the missing part is taken from the germline J gene. Germline values: CDR1 MNHEY, CDR2 SVGEGT. The V segment lost 6 bases and the J segment 10 bases; nucleotides outside the gene matches: 5. This CDR3 has 12 amino acids.